A selection of T cell receptor beta chains follows, all from one sample in a study of blood T cell repertoires in COVID-19. TCRdb's copy holds only in-frame clones and misses some; the assay was immunoSEQ multiplex PCR. Of over 90,000 clones in the sample, around 87% were seen once. The material sequenced was peripheral blood. The receptors stem from a human donor in a cohort sampled during active COVID-19. The CDR3 runs from the conserved cysteine through the conserved F or W. Each record gives: clone size, D gene, J gene, V gene, CDR3 DNA, CDR3 protein. D genes are given only for firm matches. The size field is filled for only some rows; it gives once, few, many or a size class.

abundance: few; d_gene: TRBD2; j_gene: TRBJ2-7; v_gene: TRBV7-2; CDR3nt: TGTGCCAGCAGCCAATATAGCGGGCACTACGAGCAGTACTTC; CDR3aa: CASSQYSGHYEQYF
abundance: -; d_gene: -; j_gene: TRBJ1-4; v_gene: TRBV7-9; CDR3nt: TGTGCCAGCAGCTTAGTAGGGGGGGCCCGTCCCAAACTGTTTTTT; CDR3aa: CASSLVGGARPKLFF
abundance: -; d_gene: -; j_gene: TRBJ1-1; v_gene: TRBV5-5; CDR3nt: TGTGCCAGCAGCTTGGATTCAGGGGTGAACACTGAAGCTTTCTTT; CDR3aa: CASSLDSGVNTEAFF
abundance: -; d_gene: TRBD2; j_gene: TRBJ2-7; v_gene: TRBV7-2; CDR3nt: TGTGCCAGCAGCTACAGAACGGGACTAGCGGGAGGGCCCACCTACGAGCAGTACTTC; CDR3aa: CASSYRTGLAGGPTYEQYF
abundance: -; d_gene: TRBD2; j_gene: TRBJ2-7; v_gene: TRBV19; CDR3nt: TGTGCCAGTAGAAATGCGGGAGCTAGGTACGAGCAGTACTTC; CDR3aa: CASRNAGARYEQYF
abundance: -; d_gene: TRBD2; j_gene: TRBJ2-1; v_gene: TRBV19; CDR3nt: TGTGCCAGTAGTATCCTACTAGCGGGATTGTATAATGAGCAGTTCTTC; CDR3aa: CASSILLAGLYNEQFF
abundance: -; d_gene: TRBD1; j_gene: TRBJ1-2; v_gene: TRBV9; CDR3nt: TGTGCCAGCAGCGGGATCCGGGACAGGGTGGGTTATGGCTACACCTTC; CDR3aa: CASSGIRDRVGYGYTF
abundance: -; d_gene: -; j_gene: TRBJ2-7; v_gene: TRBV20-1; CDR3nt: TGCAGTGCTAGTACAGTCTACGAGCAGTACTTC; CDR3aa: CSASTVYEQYF
abundance: -; d_gene: TRBD1; j_gene: TRBJ1-4; v_gene: TRBV27; CDR3nt: TGTGCCAGCAGTCTAAACCGGGACAGTTGGGAAAAACTGTTTTTT; CDR3aa: CASSLNRDSWEKLFF
abundance: -; d_gene: -; j_gene: TRBJ1-5; v_gene: TRBV6-5; CDR3nt: TGTGCCAGCAGTCCTGCGGGGGGATACAATCAGCCCCAGCATTTT; CDR3aa: CASSPAGGYNQPQHF
abundance: -; d_gene: TRBD2; j_gene: TRBJ2-7; v_gene: TRBV5-5; CDR3nt: TGTGCCAGCAGCGGGAGCGGGAGTCGGTACGAGCAGTACTTC; CDR3aa: CASSGSGSRYEQYF
abundance: -; d_gene: -; j_gene: TRBJ1-2; v_gene: TRBV19; CDR3nt: TGTGCCAGTACCCCACTACAGGGTAACTATGGCTACACCTTC; CDR3aa: CASTPLQGNYGYTF
abundance: -; d_gene: -; j_gene: TRBJ2-5; v_gene: TRBV5-1; CDR3nt: TGCGCCAGCAGCTTGGCTCAGGGTAATAGTGAGACCCAGTACTTC; CDR3aa: CASSLAQGNSETQYF
abundance: -; d_gene: -; j_gene: TRBJ1-1; v_gene: TRBV5-1; CDR3nt: TGCGCCAGCAGCCTTGACATGAACACTGAAGCTTTCTTT; CDR3aa: CASSLDMNTEAFF
abundance: -; d_gene: TRBD1; j_gene: TRBJ2-6; v_gene: TRBV9; CDR3nt: TGTGCCAGCAGCGGGGACAGACGATCTGGGGCCAACGTCCTGACTTTC; CDR3aa: CASSGDRRSGANVLTF
abundance: -; d_gene: TRBD2; j_gene: TRBJ2-1; v_gene: TRBV5-1; CDR3nt: TGCGCCAGCAGCTTTCCTAGCGGGATGAACAATGAGCAGTTCTTC; CDR3aa: CASSFPSGMNNEQFF
abundance: -; d_gene: TRBD1; j_gene: TRBJ2-7; v_gene: TRBV5-5; CDR3nt: TGTGCCAGCAGCTTGTCCGGGACAGGGGTTTACGAGCAGTACTTC; CDR3aa: CASSLSGTGVYEQYF
abundance: -; d_gene: TRBD1; j_gene: TRBJ2-7; v_gene: TRBV6-6; CDR3nt: TGTGCCAGCAGTTATAGCGCCGGGACAGGTCTCTACGAGCAGTACTTC; CDR3aa: CASSYSAGTGLYEQYF
abundance: -; d_gene: -; j_gene: TRBJ1-3; v_gene: TRBV6-1; CDR3nt: TGTGCCAGCAGTGAAACGGTAGACTCTGGAAACACCATATATTTT; CDR3aa: CASSETVDSGNTIYF
abundance: -; d_gene: TRBD1; j_gene: TRBJ1-1; v_gene: TRBV27; CDR3nt: TGTGCCAGCCATCTGGGTTCGACAGGGTACACTGAAGCTTTCTTT; CDR3aa: CASHLGSTGYTEAFF
abundance: -; d_gene: -; j_gene: TRBJ1-6; v_gene: TRBV2; CDR3nt: TGTGCCAGCAGTCGTTATAATTCACCCCTCCACTTT; CDR3aa: CASSRYNSPLHF
abundance: -; d_gene: -; j_gene: TRBJ1-2; v_gene: TRBV10-3; CDR3nt: TGTGCCATCAGTGAGAGACAGAGTTTTAACTATGGCTACACCTTC; CDR3aa: CAISERQSFNYGYTF
abundance: once; d_gene: TRBD1; j_gene: TRBJ1-4; v_gene: TRBV5-1; CDR3nt: TGCGCCAGCAGCCAGGGGGTTGGGACTAATGAAAAACTGTTTTTT; CDR3aa: CASSQGVGTNEKLFF
abundance: -; d_gene: -; j_gene: TRBJ1-2; v_gene: TRBV7-8; CDR3nt: TGTGCCAGCGCCGAGGGAACGAACTATGGCTACACCTTC; CDR3aa: CASAEGTNYGYTF
abundance: -; d_gene: TRBD2; j_gene: TRBJ2-7; v_gene: TRBV19; CDR3nt: TGTGCCAGTAGTATTGGAGCGGGAGTGGGATCCTACGAGCAGTACTTC; CDR3aa: CASSIGAGVGSYEQYF
abundance: -; d_gene: -; j_gene: TRBJ2-1; v_gene: TRBV15; CDR3nt: TGTGCCACCAGCCGAAGATCCAGCTCCTACAATGAGCAGTTCTTC; CDR3aa: CATSRRSSSYNEQFF
abundance: once; d_gene: -; j_gene: TRBJ2-5; v_gene: TRBV9; CDR3nt: TGTGCCAGCAGCGTGGGACACACAATCCTCCAAGAGACCCAGTACTTC; CDR3aa: CASSVGHTILQETQYF
abundance: -; d_gene: -; j_gene: TRBJ2-7; v_gene: TRBV6-1; CDR3nt: TGTGCCAGCAGTGAAGGCCCCGGGGATGGGTACGAGCAGTACTTC; CDR3aa: CASSEGPGDGYEQYF
abundance: once; d_gene: TRBD1; j_gene: TRBJ1-2; v_gene: TRBV28; CDR3nt: TGTGCCAGCATACCGAATGGCGGGACAGGGGGCCGTAGGGGCTACACCTTC; CDR3aa: CASIPNGGTGGRRGYTF
abundance: once; d_gene: TRBD2; j_gene: TRBJ2-7; v_gene: TRBV27; CDR3nt: TGTGCCAGCAGTACCCGAGCGGGGAGGTCGTCCTACGAGCAGTACTTC; CDR3aa: CASSTRAGRSSYEQYF
abundance: -; d_gene: -; j_gene: TRBJ1-5; v_gene: TRBV6-5; CDR3nt: TGTGCCAGCACAGACAATCAGCCCCAGCATTTT; CDR3aa: CASTDNQPQHF
abundance: -; d_gene: -; j_gene: TRBJ2-2; v_gene: TRBV7-9; CDR3nt: TGTGCCAGCAGCTTTACAGGGAGTGAGGAGGCCGGGGAGCTGTTTTTT; CDR3aa: CASSFTGSEEAGELFF
abundance: once; d_gene: TRBD2; j_gene: TRBJ2-3; v_gene: TRBV5-1; CDR3nt: TGCGCCAGCAGCGCCCCGGGACTAGCGGGAGGCCCCCCGAGCACAGATACGCAGTATTTT; CDR3aa: CASSAPGLAGGPPSTDTQYF
abundance: -; d_gene: -; j_gene: TRBJ1-3; v_gene: TRBV7-9; CDR3nt: TGTGCCAGCAGCCTGCCAGGGCCTCCTGCTGGAAACACCATATATTTT; CDR3aa: CASSLPGPPAGNTIYF
abundance: few; d_gene: TRBD1; j_gene: TRBJ2-7; v_gene: TRBV18; CDR3nt: TGTGCCAGCTCACCTCAGGACAGGGAGCGTTACGAGCAGTACTTC; CDR3aa: CASSPQDRERYEQYF
abundance: -; d_gene: -; j_gene: TRBJ2-3; v_gene: TRBV5-1; CDR3nt: TGCGCCAGCAGCTTGGAATGGGGTGGGGGGACAGATACGCAGTATTTT; CDR3aa: CASSLEWGGGTDTQYF
abundance: -; d_gene: -; j_gene: TRBJ2-7; v_gene: TRBV5-5; CDR3nt: TGTGCCAGCAGCCGCGGCGGGACCCCGCGGCTCGAGCAGTACTTC; CDR3aa: CASSRGGTPRLEQYF
abundance: -; d_gene: -; j_gene: TRBJ2-5; v_gene: TRBV19; CDR3nt: TGTGCCAGTAGTATGGGTGGGCGCGGACGGGGCCAAGAGACCCAGTACTTC; CDR3aa: CASSMGGRGRGQETQYF
abundance: many; d_gene: TRBD1; j_gene: TRBJ1-5; v_gene: TRBV29-1; CDR3nt: TGCAGCGTTGGCGCAGGGGGCAGGAATCAGCCCCAGCATTTT; CDR3aa: CSVGAGGRNQPQHF
abundance: -; d_gene: -; j_gene: TRBJ2-7; v_gene: TRBV18; CDR3nt: TGTGCCAGCTCACCCCCGACAGAACCCCTGAGGCAGTACTTC; CDR3aa: CASSPPTEPLRQYF
abundance: -; d_gene: TRBD1; j_gene: TRBJ1-5; v_gene: TRBV19; CDR3nt: TGTGCCAGTAACCGGCCGGGACAGGGTAGAAATCAGCCCCAGCATTTT; CDR3aa: CASNRPGQGRNQPQHF
abundance: -; d_gene: TRBD1; j_gene: TRBJ2-7; v_gene: TRBV28; CDR3nt: TGTGCCAGCACGGACAGGTCTCCCTACGAGCAGTACTTC; CDR3aa: CASTDRSPYEQYF
abundance: -; d_gene: -; j_gene: TRBJ1-4; v_gene: TRBV19; CDR3nt: TGTGCCAGTAGTATTACTCAGGCGATTAATGAAAAACTGTTTTTT; CDR3aa: CASSITQAINEKLFF
abundance: -; d_gene: TRBD2; j_gene: TRBJ2-5; v_gene: TRBV15; CDR3nt: TGTGCCACCAGTGGTCTAGCGGACCGGACCCAAGAGACCCAGTACTTC; CDR3aa: CATSGLADRTQETQYF
abundance: -; d_gene: -; j_gene: TRBJ2-3; v_gene: TRBV29-1; CDR3nt: TGCAGCGTAACGGCGGGCAGCACAGATACGCAGTATTTT; CDR3aa: CSVTAGSTDTQYF
abundance: -; d_gene: -; j_gene: TRBJ1-6; v_gene: TRBV7-2; CDR3nt: TGTGCCAGCAGCTTAGCAGGGAGATCACCCCTCCACTTT; CDR3aa: CASSLAGRSPLHF
abundance: -; d_gene: -; j_gene: TRBJ1-1; v_gene: TRBV6-1; CDR3nt: TGTGCCAGCAGTGATTTGGGCAGGGTGAACACTGAAGCTTTCTTT; CDR3aa: CASSDLGRVNTEAFF
abundance: -; d_gene: -; j_gene: TRBJ1-1; v_gene: TRBV5-1; CDR3nt: TGCGCCAGCAGCGTCAGCCCCACAGGAGCGAACACTGAAGCTTTCTTT; CDR3aa: CASSVSPTGANTEAFF
abundance: few; d_gene: -; j_gene: TRBJ1-2; v_gene: TRBV4-2; CDR3nt: TGTGCCAGCAGCCAAGACAGGGATAACTATGGCTACACCTTC; CDR3aa: CASSQDRDNYGYTF
abundance: -; d_gene: -; j_gene: TRBJ2-2; v_gene: TRBV9; CDR3nt: TGTGCCAGCAATAGTTTCACCGGGGAGCTGTTTTTT; CDR3aa: CASNSFTGELFF
abundance: once; d_gene: -; j_gene: TRBJ1-5; v_gene: TRBV5-5; CDR3nt: TGTGCCAGCAGCTTCAGCGGGGATAGCAATCAGCCCCAGCATTTT; CDR3aa: CASSFSGDSNQPQHF
abundance: -; d_gene: TRBD1; j_gene: TRBJ1-2; v_gene: TRBV4-1; CDR3nt: TGCGCCAGCAGCCACCAGGGGGCGTTCAGCTATGGCTACACCTTC; CDR3aa: CASSHQGAFSYGYTF
abundance: -; d_gene: -; j_gene: TRBJ2-1; v_gene: TRBV5-1; CDR3nt: TGCGCCAGCAGCTTGGCCGTGGTTGGCGGCAATGAGCAGTTCTTC; CDR3aa: CASSLAVVGGNEQFF
abundance: -; d_gene: TRBD1; j_gene: TRBJ2-4; v_gene: TRBV12-3/TRBV12-4; CDR3nt: TGTGCCAGCAGCTGGGGACAGGGAAACATTCAGTACTTC; CDR3aa: CASSWGQGNIQYF
abundance: -; d_gene: TRBD2; j_gene: TRBJ2-7; v_gene: TRBV6-5; CDR3nt: TGTGCCAGCAGTCGTGAGCGGGGATTCTCTTACGAGCAGTACTTC; CDR3aa: CASSRERGFSYEQYF
abundance: once; d_gene: TRBD1; j_gene: TRBJ1-1; v_gene: TRBV28; CDR3nt: TGTGCCACCAAACAAGGGGGCGAGGGTACTGAAGCTTTCTTT; CDR3aa: CATKQGGEGTEAFF
abundance: -; d_gene: TRBD2; j_gene: TRBJ2-7; v_gene: TRBV10-3; CDR3nt: TGTGCCATCAGAAGAGCGGGAGATGCCGACGAGCAGTACTTC; CDR3aa: CAIRRAGDADEQYF
abundance: -; d_gene: -; j_gene: TRBJ1-1; v_gene: TRBV6-5; CDR3nt: TGTGCCAGCAGTTACACAGGGCCCGGTGAAGCTTTCTTT; CDR3aa: CASSYTGPGEAFF
abundance: -; d_gene: TRBD2; j_gene: TRBJ2-7; v_gene: TRBV7-9; CDR3nt: TGTGCCAGCAGCGCCGGGACTAGCGGGAGTGGGACCTACGAGCAGTACTTC; CDR3aa: CASSAGTSGSGTYEQYF